This T cell receptor beta chain appears in the sequencing data of a study of T cells expressing NK-cell markers. Study overall: Investigators obtained TCR beta repertoires from sorted CD3+CD56+NKG2C+, CD3+CD56+NKG2C- and CD3+CD56-NKG2C+ T cells. Within the sequenced cohort of eight donors, seven exhibited HCMV seropositivity and one was seronegative.

Overall study findings and caveats: Researchers report these clonotypes also headed the CD3+CD56-NKG2C+ fraction in several donors.

The CDR3 runs to 13 residues. Germline CDR1 and CDR2: MNHEY and SMNVEV (reference sequence). For this clonotype: The antigen is unknown.

TCRdb derives one entry per CDR3 protein from the 5' RACE reads, leaving out DNA. This specimen shows tens of thousands of distinct CDR3 sequences; the ten leading clones hold about 55%. This chain joins TRBV27 and TRBJ1-1. Sequencing was carried out using blood T cells: a sorted CD56 or NKG2C T cell subset, CD4+ or CD8+ T cells, or bulk PBMC T cells (not recorded which). This TCR was sampled from a woman aged 18 to 69 in good health. CDR3 amino acids: CASSTRGRFEAFF.